What follows is one TCR beta chain and its context. This CDR3 region has 14 residues. The junction had 7 bases not matched to a gene; V was cut back by 7 bases and J by 4 bases. Germline V gene sequence: CDR1 SNHLY, CDR2 FYNNEI. The record originates from a study of beta chain features in type 1 diabetes. Background on the study: Across every sample, about 110 million sorted cells were examined in total.

The sequenced template was cDNA made from the entire isolated RNA. Method: immunoSEQ multiplex PCR; TCRdb's copy keeps in-frame clones and lacks some. The data show 450,000 to 600,000 clones, about 30% seen once. Sequenced sample: naive CD4+ T cells from blood. The sequence derives from a man aged 18-30 years in good health. The chain links TRBV2 to TRBJ2-7; 10 nucleotides align to TRBD2. The CDR3 reads CASKSGTSVYEQYF. DNA of the CDR3: TGTGCCAGCAAGTCCGGGACTAGCGTGTACGAGCAGTACTTC.